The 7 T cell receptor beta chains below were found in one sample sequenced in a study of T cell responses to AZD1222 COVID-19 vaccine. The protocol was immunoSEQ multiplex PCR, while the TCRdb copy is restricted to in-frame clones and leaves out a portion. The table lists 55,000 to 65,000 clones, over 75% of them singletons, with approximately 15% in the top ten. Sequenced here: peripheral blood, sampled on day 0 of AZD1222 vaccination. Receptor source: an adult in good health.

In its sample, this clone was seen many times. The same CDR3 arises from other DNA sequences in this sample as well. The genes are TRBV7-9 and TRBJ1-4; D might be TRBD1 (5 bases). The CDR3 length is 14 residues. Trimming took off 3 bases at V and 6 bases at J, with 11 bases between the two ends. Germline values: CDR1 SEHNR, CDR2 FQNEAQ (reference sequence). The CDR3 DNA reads TGTGCCAGCAGCTTGGGGGTTGTGGATGAAAAACTGTTTTTT. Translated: CASSLGVVDEKLFF.

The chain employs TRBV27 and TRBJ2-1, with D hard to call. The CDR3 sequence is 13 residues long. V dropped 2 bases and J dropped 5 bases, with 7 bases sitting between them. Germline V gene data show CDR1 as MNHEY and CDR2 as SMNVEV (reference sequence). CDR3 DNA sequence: TGTGCCAGCAGTTTACTCCCCGACAATGAGCAGTTCTTC. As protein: CASSLLPDNEQFF.

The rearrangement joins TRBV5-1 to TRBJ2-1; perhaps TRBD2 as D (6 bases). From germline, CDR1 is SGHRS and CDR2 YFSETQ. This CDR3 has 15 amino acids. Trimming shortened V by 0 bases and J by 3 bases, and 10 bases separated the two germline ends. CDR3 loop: CASSLVGGDYNEQFF. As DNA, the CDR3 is TGCGCCAGCAGCTTGGTCGGAGGGGACTACAATGAGCAGTTCTTC.

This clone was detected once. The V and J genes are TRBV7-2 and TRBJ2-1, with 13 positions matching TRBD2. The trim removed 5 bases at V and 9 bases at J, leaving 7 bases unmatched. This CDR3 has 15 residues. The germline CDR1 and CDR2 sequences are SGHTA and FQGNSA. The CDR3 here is CASSQLAGGHSEQFF. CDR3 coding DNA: TGTGCCAGCAGCCAACTAGCGGGGGGGCATAGTGAGCAGTTCTTC.

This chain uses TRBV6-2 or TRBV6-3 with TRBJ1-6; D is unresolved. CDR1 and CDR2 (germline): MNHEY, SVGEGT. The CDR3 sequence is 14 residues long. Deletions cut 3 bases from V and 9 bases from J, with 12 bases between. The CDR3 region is CASSYGKGSSPLHF. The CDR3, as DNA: TGTGCCAGCAGTTATGGTAAGGGATCTTCACCCCTCCACTTT.

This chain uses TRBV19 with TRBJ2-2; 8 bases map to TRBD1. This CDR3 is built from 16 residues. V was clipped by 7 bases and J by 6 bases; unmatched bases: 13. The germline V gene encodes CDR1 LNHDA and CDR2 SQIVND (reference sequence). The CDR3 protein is CASTPRGQGKAGELFF. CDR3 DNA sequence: TGTGCCAGTACACCCAGAGGACAGGGTAAAGCCGGGGAGCTGTTTTTT.

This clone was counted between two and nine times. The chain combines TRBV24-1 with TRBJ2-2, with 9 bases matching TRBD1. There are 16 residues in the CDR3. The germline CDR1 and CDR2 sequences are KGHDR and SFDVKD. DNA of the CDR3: TGTCCCCCCAGTGACCCCGGGACAGGGACGACCGGGGAGCTGTTTTTT. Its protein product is CPPSDPGTGTTGELFF.